This T cell receptor beta chain emerged from a study of Ad26.COV2.S vaccination and SARS-CoV-2 variants. Study in general: Trial arm assignment for the donor was COV1001 Ad26.COV2.S. Participants got Ad26.COV2.S intramuscularly, once or twice 56 days apart. Whole-study findings and limits: Analyses of TCR breadth and depth may have underestimated total T cell responses.

Sequencing used immunoSEQ multiplex PCR; TCRdb keeps in-frame clones, though not all of them. The sample holds roughly 460,000 clones; approximately 90% are singletons and the top ten take 1.5% to 2%. The treatment denotes: 15 to 20 received Ad26.COV2.S at low or high dose, single or two shots; a few received placebo; per-sample allocation not given. Day 63 following the first vaccine or placebo injection was when the samples were taken. In Boston, an adult donor aged 18-55 years took part. V lost 7 bases and J lost 7; bases outside the gene matches: 12. Germline CDR1 and CDR2: SGHDN and FVKESK. The CDR3 sequence is 14 residues long. As for this clone: Its antigen is undetermined.

The chain links TRBV14 to TRBJ2-7, with 8 bases aligning to TRBD1. The sample was peripheral blood, taken in a trial of Ad26.COV2.S vaccine versus placebo. The receptor comes from a person aged 18-60 years who received the Ad26.COV2.S COVID-19 vaccine or a placebo. The CDR3 region has the DNA TGTGCCAGCAAAGCCGGGACAGGCCTGGGGGAGCAGTACTTC. It encodes CASKAGTGLGEQYF.